One sample yielded the 16 T cell receptor beta chains listed below, sequenced in a study (TCRdb year 2016). The library came from RT-PCR. Sequencing was carried out with an Illumina MiSeq. TCRdb reworked the public reads: Q25 trimming with fastp, MiXCR clone assembly, productive beta chains retained. Identical CDR3 proteins give one entry, which carries the most common genes and DNA. The sample table shows around 700,000 distinct CDR3 sequences, and 13% to 15% are seen once. The ten top clones hold about 3.6% of the sample. Input material: memory CD4+ T cells from blood. These receptors all come from a female donor in good health, serving as a healthy control.

V usage is TRBV7-9 and J usage is TRBJ2-7; perhaps TRBD2 as D (5 bases). The germline V and J ends were trimmed by 3 bases and 0 bases, with 9 bases remaining between them. This CDR3 has 14 amino acids. CDR1 is SEHNR and CDR2 is FQNEAQ in the germline V gene (reference sequence). The CDR3 protein is CASSFQEASYEQYF. CDR3 nucleotides: TGTGCCAGCAGCTTCCAGGAGGCCTCCTACGAGCAGTACTTC.

The gene calls are TRBV7-9 and TRBJ2-3; the D gene is possibly TRBD2 (6 bases). The CDR3 runs 15 residues. The germline CDR1 and CDR2 sequences are SEHNR and FQNEAQ (reference sequence). Trimming stripped 4 bases from V and 4 bases from J, with 15 bases between. CDR3: CASSSSSVLADTQYF. The CDR3 region has the DNA TGTGCCAGCAGCTCATCTAGCGTATTGGCAGATACGCAGTATTTT. The full variable domain, its missing parts supplied by reference TRBV7-9 and TRBJ2-3, is DTGVSQNPRHKITKRGQNVTFRCDPISEHNRLYWYRQTLGQGPEFLTYFQNEAQLEKSRLLSDRFSAERPKGSFSTLEIQRTEQGDSAMYLCASSSSSVLADTQYFGPGTRLTVL.

V gene TRBV4-3 combines with J gene TRBJ2-5; D ambiguous. V was cut by 9 bases and J by 4 bases, with 9 bases left in between. Germline V lookup: CDR1 LGHNA, CDR2 YSLEER. The CDR3 is 11 amino acids. The CDR3 spells CARGWGETQYF. The CDR3 coding sequence is TGCGCCAGGGGCTGGGGAGAGACCCAGTACTTC.

This clonotype showed up just a few times. The V and J genes are TRBV6-6 and TRBJ2-2; possibly TRBD1 for D (6 bases). V was pared by 3 bases and J by 1 base, with 9 bases between. This CDR3 spans 15 amino acids. Germline V gene data show CDR1 as MNHNY and CDR2 as SVGAGI (reference sequence). This CDR3 is CASSYQQGNTGELFF. The DNA of the CDR3 is TGTGCCAGCAGTTATCAACAGGGGAACACCGGGGAGCTGTTTTTT.

The sample holds many counts of this clonotype. This chain connects TRBV20-1 to TRBJ2-3; D remains ambiguous. Germline loops: CDR1 DFQATT, CDR2 SNEGSKA (reference sequence). Trimming cost V 5 bases and J 0 bases, with 9 bases left between them. The CDR3 runs 13 residues. The DNA for the CDR3 is TGCAGTGCTCCAGACTGGAGCACAGATACGCAGTATTTT. This sequence encodes CSAPDWSTDTQYF.

This clonotype was picked up many times. The V and J genes are TRBV4-3 and TRBJ2-7; D is perhaps TRBD1 (6 bases). The CDR3 is made up of 13 amino acids. CDR1 LGHNA and CDR2 YSLEER come from the germline V gene. The V end was cut by 2 bases, the J end by 5 bases, with 10 bases between. The CDR3 region is CASSQRPGDEQYF. The CDR3 bases are TGCGCCAGCAGCCAACGCCCAGGGGACGAGCAGTACTTC.

At least ten counts were recorded for this clonotype. This rearrangement joins TRBV6-5 to TRBJ2-7; the D is unclear. The CDR3 has 11 residues. V was clipped by 7 bases and J by 3 bases, with 7 bases between them. CDR1 is MNHEY, CDR2 SVGAGI, per germline. CDR3 sequence (DNA): TGTGCCAGCACTTCCTACTACGAGCAGTACTTC. It encodes CASTSYYEQYF.

Ten or more counts support this clonotype. This chain links TRBV20-1 with TRBJ2-7; the D is unclear. There are 13 residues in the CDR3. Germline V gene lookup returns CDR1 DFQATT and CDR2 SNEGSKA (reference sequence). Between the trimmed V and J ends, which lost 1 base and 2 bases, there was a span of 9 bases. Here the CDR3 DNA reads TGCAGTGCTAGAGCTCTAGTTACCTACGAGCAGTACTTC. The encoded protein is CSARALVTYEQYF.

A few counts support this clonotype. This CDR3 is CASSPDEYEQYF. The CDR3 coding sequence is TGTGCCAGCTCACCAGACGAGTACGAGCAGTACTTC. The rearrangement links TRBV18 to TRBJ2-7; D is uncertain. CDR1 is KGHSH and CDR2 is LQKENI in the germline V gene. The V end was cut by 2 bases, the J end by 4 bases, with 6 bases between. The CDR3 length is 12 residues.

The chain combines TRBV7-3 with TRBJ1-2, with D possibly TRBD1 on 6 matching bases. CDR1 is SGHTA, CDR2 FQGTGA, per germline. There are 15 residues in the CDR3. Trimming shortened V by 2 bases and J by 7 bases, and 17 bases separated the two germline ends. The CDR3 DNA reads TGTGCCAGCAGCTTAGGATACGGGGGCGTCGTTGGCTACACCTTC. Encoded protein: CASSLGYGGVVGYTF.

This clonotype was seen a handful of times. The J gene is TRBJ2-7, the V gene TRBV7-2, with TRBD2 matching over 13 bases. CDR3 size: 14 residues. Germline trimming cut 6 bases from V and 6 bases from J; bases unmatched to any gene: 5. CDR1 is SGHTA, CDR2 FQGNSA, per germline. CDR3 amino acids: CASRRGLAGIEQYF. The CDR3 nucleotides are TGTGCCAGCAGACGGGGACTAGCGGGAATCGAGCAGTACTTC.

This clonotype was recorded at least ten times. CDR3 region: CSVTRGLDRDYGYTF. DNA of the CDR3: TGCAGCGTGACCCGGGGCCTAGACAGGGACTATGGCTACACCTTC. The chain uses TRBV29-1 and TRBJ1-2; 7 positions match TRBD1. V gave up 6 bases and J gave up 3 bases; unmatched junction bases: 13. Germline assignment: CDR1 SQVTM and CDR2 ANQGSEA. This CDR3 contains 15 residues.

This clonotype has a handful of counts. The gene calls are TRBV20-1 and TRBJ2-7; TRBD1 agrees at 7 bases. Germline loops: CDR1 DFQATT, CDR2 SNEGSKA (reference sequence). The CDR3 is 17 residues long. With V trimmed by 2 bases and J by 2 bases, 15 bases remained unmatched. As DNA, the CDR3 is TGCAGTGCTAGACCAATGCCCGGGACAGACGCACCCTACGAGCAGTACTTC. Translating gives CSARPMPGTDAPYEQYF.

The chain is built from TRBV5-1 and TRBJ2-3, with D hard to call. Germline CDR1 reads SGHRS; CDR2 reads YFSETQ. The CDR3 totals 13 residues. V was cut by 3 bases and J by 6 bases, with 11 bases left in between. CDR3 sequence: CASSWMAHDTQYF. As DNA, the CDR3 is TGCGCCAGCAGCTGGATGGCCCACGATACGCAGTATTTT.

This clonotype was picked up a small number of times. This chain connects TRBV18 to TRBJ2-5, with 7 nucleotides matching TRBD1. The CDR3 length is 16 residues. V gave up 2 bases and J gave up 2 bases; unmatched junction bases: 8. From germline, CDR1 is KGHSH and CDR2 LQKENI. Here the CDR3 DNA reads TGTGCCAGCTCACCAACCGGACAGGTGTCACAAGAGACCCAGTACTTC. This encodes CASSPTGQVSQETQYF.

Ten or more counts support this clonotype. The chain joins TRBV5-1 to TRBJ2-5; 8 bases agree with TRBD1. V lost 4 bases, J lost 5 bases, and 13 bases stayed unmatched. Germline CDR1 and CDR2: SGHRS and YFSETQ. The CDR3 has 16 amino acids. The CDR3 here is CASSLRTGPSVETQYF. In nucleotides, the CDR3 is TGCGCCAGCAGCCTTAGGACAGGGCCTTCCGTGGAGACCCAGTACTTC.